These T cell receptor beta chains were read from a single sample in a study of graft-versus-host responses after intestinal transplantation. The table came from immunoSEQ multiplex PCR; TCRdb's copy has only in-frame clones and leaves some out. The sample shows just under 85,000 clones, around 93% of them seen only once. Their antigens are not known. Specimen: unstimulated CD8+ T cells sorted from spleen or lymph node cells, collected before transplant. All receptors derive from a human donor who was the organ donor for an intestinal transplant. CDR3s include the opening cysteine and the closing phenylalanine or tryptophan. A D gene is named only where the DNA matches it firmly. The size field is filled for only some rows; it gives once, few, many or a size class.

clone_size | d_call | j_call | v_call | cdr3_aa | cdr3_nt
- | - | TRBJ1-5 | TRBV19 | CASSIAEGSNQPQHF | TGTGCCAGTAGTATAGCAGAAGGTAGCAATCAGCCCCAGCATTTT
- | - | TRBJ2-7 | TRBV2 | CARQQGDEQYF | TGTGCCAGGCAACAGGGAGACGAGCAGTACTTC
few | TRBD1 | TRBJ2-7 | TRBV7-8 | CASSYGAGGQYEQYF | TGTGCCAGCAGTTACGGGGCAGGGGGCCAGTACGAGCAGTACTTC
- | - | TRBJ2-1 | TRBV28 | CASSSELSSIGNEQFF | TGTGCCAGCAGTTCGGAACTCTCCTCGATAGGGAATGAGCAGTTCTTC
- | - | TRBJ2-7 | TRBV11-2 | CASSQPGAPVPTTYEQYF | TGTGCCAGCAGCCAACCCGGGGCTCCCGTCCCTACAACCTACGAGCAGTACTTC
once | - | TRBJ1-2 | TRBV12-2 | CARRFRGWERF | TGTGCAAGGCGCTTCCGGGGGTGGGAGCGGTTC
- | - | TRBJ2-7 | TRBV7-2 | CASSGPVLAYEQYF | TGTGCCAGCAGCGGACCGGTCCTCGCCTACGAGCAGTACTTC
- | - | TRBJ1-2 | TRBV6-5 | CASSSTMGRDYGYTF | TGTGCCAGCAGTTCAACAATGGGACGGGACTATGGCTACACCTTC
- | TRBD1 | TRBJ1-1 | TRBV4-1 | CASTVGQGVTEAFF | TGCGCCAGCACCGTCGGACAGGGAGTTACTGAAGCTTTCTTT
- | - | TRBJ2-5 | TRBV2 | CASSYETQYF | TGTGCCAGCAGTTACGAGACCCAGTACTTC
- | TRBD1 | TRBJ2-7 | TRBV7-7 | CASSLGTGVVYEQYF | TGTGCCAGCAGCTTAGGTACAGGGGTCGTCTACGAGCAGTACTTC
- | TRBD1 | TRBJ1-5 | TRBV5-6 | CASSIQGAGDQPQHF | TGTGCCAGCAGCATACAGGGGGCGGGAGATCAGCCCCAGCATTTT
- | - | TRBJ2-7 | TRBV7-9 | CASSAKGAKHYEQYF | TGTGCCAGCAGCGCCAAGGGAGCGAAGCACTACGAGCAGTACTTC
- | - | TRBJ2-7 | TRBV7-3 | CASSLYQGSYEQYF | TGTGCCAGCAGCTTATACCAGGGATCCTACGAGCAGTACTTC
- | - | TRBJ1-2 | TRBV7-6 | CASTLKGGAGGYTF | TGTGCCAGCACCCTGAAGGGGGGGGCTGGTGGCTACACCTTC
few | - | TRBJ1-1 | TRBV27 | CASSFGGGAEAFF | TGTGCCAGCAGTTTCGGGGGGGGTGCTGAAGCTTTCTTT